This TCR beta chain was profiled in a study of T cell responses to AZD1222 COVID-19 vaccine. Only in-frame clones appear in the TCRdb table, and some are missing; sequencing was by immunoSEQ multiplex PCR. The sample includes 180,000 or so clones, around 90% of them seen just once. The V gene's germline CDR1 is LNHDA and CDR2 SQIVND (reference sequence). This CDR3 region has 16 residues. The V and J ends lost 4 bases and 6 bases respectively, with 18 bases between them. The material was peripheral blood, obtained 28 days after the second AZD1222 dose. The chain employs TRBV19 and TRBJ2-2, with D perhaps matching TRBD2 (5 bases). The source is an adult who received the AZD1222 COVID-19 vaccine. CDR3 amino acids: CASSREQGGNAGELFF. In DNA form, the CDR3 reads TGTGCCAGTAGTAGGGAGCAAGGTGGCAACGCCGGGGAGCTGTTTTTT. Full variable domain (rest looked up from reference TRBV19 and TRBJ2-2): DGGITQSPKYLFRKEGQNVTLSCEQNLNHDAMYWYRQDPGQGLRLIYYSQIVNDFQKGDIAEGYSVSREKKESFPLTVTSAQKNPTAFYLCASSREQGGNAGELFFGEGSRLTVL.